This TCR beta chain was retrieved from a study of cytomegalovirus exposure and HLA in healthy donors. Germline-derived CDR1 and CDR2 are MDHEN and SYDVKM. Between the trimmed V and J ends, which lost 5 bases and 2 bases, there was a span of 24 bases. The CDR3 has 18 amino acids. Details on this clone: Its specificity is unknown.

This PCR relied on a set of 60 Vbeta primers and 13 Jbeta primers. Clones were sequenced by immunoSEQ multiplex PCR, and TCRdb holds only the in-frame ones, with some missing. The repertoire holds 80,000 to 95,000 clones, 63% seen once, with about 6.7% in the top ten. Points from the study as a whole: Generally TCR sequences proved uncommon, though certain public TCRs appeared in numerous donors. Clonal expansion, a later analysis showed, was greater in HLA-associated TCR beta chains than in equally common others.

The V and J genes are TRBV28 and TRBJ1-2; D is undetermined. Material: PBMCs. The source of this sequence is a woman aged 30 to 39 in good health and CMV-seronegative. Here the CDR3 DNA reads TGTGCCAGCAGTACGATATGGAATCGGCGGAAAAGAAACTATGGCTACACCTTC. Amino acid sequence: CASSTIWNRRKRNYGYTF.